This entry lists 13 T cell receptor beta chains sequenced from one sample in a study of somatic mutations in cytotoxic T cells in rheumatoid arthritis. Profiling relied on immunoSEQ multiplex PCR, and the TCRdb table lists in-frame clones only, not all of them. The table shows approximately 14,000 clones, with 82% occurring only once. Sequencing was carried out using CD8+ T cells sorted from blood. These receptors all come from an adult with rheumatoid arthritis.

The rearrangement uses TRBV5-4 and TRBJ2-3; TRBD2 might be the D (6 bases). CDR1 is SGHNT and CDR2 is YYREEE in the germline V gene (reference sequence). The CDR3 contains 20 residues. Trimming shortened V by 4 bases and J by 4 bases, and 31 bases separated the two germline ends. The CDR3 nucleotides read TGTGCCAGCAGCCCCCCCCGGGGAAATAGCGGATCTGGCTTGCCAGATACGCAGTATTTT. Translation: CASSPPRGNSGSGLPDTQYF.

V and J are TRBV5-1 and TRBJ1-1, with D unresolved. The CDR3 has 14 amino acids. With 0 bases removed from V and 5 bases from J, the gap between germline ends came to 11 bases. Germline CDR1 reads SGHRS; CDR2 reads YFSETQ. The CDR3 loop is CASSLGSPSTEAFF. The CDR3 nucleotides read TGCGCCAGCAGCTTGGGCTCTCCGAGTACTGAAGCTTTCTTT. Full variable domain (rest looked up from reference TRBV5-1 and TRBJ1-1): KAGVTQTPRYLIKTRGQQVTLSCSPISGHRSVSWYQQTPGQGLQFLFEYFSETQRNKGNFPGRFSGRQFSNSRSEMNVSTLELGDSALYLCASSLGSPSTEAFFGQGTRLTVV.

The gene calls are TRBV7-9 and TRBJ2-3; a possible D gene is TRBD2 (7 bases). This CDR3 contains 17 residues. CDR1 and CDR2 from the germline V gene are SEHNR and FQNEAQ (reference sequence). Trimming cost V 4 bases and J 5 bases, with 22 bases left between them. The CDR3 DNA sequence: TGTGCCAGCAGCTCCCCCCGGGACGAAAGGGGGGGAGATACGCAGTATTTT. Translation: CASSSPRDERGGDTQYF.

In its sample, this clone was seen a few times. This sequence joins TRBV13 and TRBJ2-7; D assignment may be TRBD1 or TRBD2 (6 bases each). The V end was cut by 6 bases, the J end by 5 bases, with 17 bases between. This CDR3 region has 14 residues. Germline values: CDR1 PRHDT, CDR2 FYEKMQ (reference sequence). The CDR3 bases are TGTGCCAGCAGTTGGGGGGCCGTTAATGACGAGCAGTACTTC. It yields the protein CASSWGAVNDEQYF.

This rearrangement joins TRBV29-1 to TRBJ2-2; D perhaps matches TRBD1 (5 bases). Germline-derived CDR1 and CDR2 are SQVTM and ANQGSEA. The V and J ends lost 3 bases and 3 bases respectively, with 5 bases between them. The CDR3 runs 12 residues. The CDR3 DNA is TGCAGCGTTGACAGGGACACCGGGGAGCTGTTTTTT. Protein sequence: CSVDRDTGELFF.

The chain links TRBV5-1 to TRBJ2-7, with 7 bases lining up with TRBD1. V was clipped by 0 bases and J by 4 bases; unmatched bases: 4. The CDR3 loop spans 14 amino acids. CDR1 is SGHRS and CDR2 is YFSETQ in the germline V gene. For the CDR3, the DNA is TGCGCCAGCAGCTTGGAACAGGGGTCTTACGAGCAGTACTTC. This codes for CASSLEQGSYEQYF.

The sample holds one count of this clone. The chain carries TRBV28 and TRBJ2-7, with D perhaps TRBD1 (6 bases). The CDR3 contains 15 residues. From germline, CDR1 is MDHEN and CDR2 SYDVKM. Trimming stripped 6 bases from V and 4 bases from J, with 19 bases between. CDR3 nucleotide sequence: TGTGCCAGCAGACCCGGCTTACAGGGATGGTACGAGCAGTACTTC. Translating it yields CASRPGLQGWYEQYF.

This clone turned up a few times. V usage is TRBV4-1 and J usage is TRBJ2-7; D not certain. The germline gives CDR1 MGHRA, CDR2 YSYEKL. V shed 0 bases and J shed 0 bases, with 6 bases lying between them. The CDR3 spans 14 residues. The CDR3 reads CASSQDRSSYEQYF. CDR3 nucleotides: TGCGCCAGCAGCCAAGACAGGAGCTCCTACGAGCAGTACTTC.

The CDR3 sequence: CASNILQGATNYGYTF. The CDR3 region has the DNA TGTGCCAGTAACATTCTACAGGGGGCTACTAACTATGGCTACACCTTC. This sequence joins TRBV19 and TRBJ1-2; 9 positions agree with TRBD1. Per germline, CDR1 LNHDA and CDR2 SQIVND (reference sequence). Trimming cost V 7 bases and J 0 bases; bases outside gene matches: 9. The CDR3 covers 16 residues.

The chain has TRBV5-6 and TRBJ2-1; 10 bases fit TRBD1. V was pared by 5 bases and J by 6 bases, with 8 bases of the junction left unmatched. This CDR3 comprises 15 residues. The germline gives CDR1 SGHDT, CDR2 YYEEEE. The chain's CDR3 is CASRTGTGEFNEQFF. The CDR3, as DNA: TGTGCCAGCAGGACTGGGACAGGGGAGTTCAATGAGCAGTTCTTC. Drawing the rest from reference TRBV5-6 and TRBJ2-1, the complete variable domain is DAGVTQSPTHLIKTRGQQVTLRCSPKSGHDTVSWYQQALGQGPQFIFQYYEEEERQRGNFPDRFSGHQFPNYSSELNVNALLLGDSALYLCASRTGTGEFNEQFFGPGTRLTVL.

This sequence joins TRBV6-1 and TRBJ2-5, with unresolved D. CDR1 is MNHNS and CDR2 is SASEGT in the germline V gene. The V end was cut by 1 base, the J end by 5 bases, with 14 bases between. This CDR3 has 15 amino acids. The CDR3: CASSEVRVARETQYF. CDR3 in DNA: TGTGCCAGCAGTGAAGTTAGGGTAGCCCGGGAGACCCAGTACTTC.

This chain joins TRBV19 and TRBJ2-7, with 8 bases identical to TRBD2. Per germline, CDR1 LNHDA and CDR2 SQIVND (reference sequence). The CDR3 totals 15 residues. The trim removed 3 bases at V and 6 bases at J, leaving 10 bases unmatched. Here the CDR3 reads CASSISGRAGGEQYF. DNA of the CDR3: TGTGCCAGTAGTATTTCCGGGAGGGCTGGGGGCGAGCAGTACTTC.

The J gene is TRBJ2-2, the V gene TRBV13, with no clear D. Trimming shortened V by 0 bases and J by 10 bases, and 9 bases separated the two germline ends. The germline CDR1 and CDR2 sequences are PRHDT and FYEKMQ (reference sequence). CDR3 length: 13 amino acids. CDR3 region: CASSLGAKPELFF. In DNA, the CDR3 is TGTGCCAGCAGCTTAGGGGCCAAACCGGAGCTGTTTTTT.